The table lists the clone carrying this T cell receptor (beta chain) with a few counts. The record originates from a study of response to subunit inactivated influenza vaccine. TCRdb redid the calling of the RT-PCR reads with MiXCR, one entry per CDR3 protein. Of just under 550,000 distinct CDR3 sequences in the sample, around a quarter were seen once. The CDR3 sequence is 13 residues long. Trimming pared 5 bases from V and 7 bases from J, leaving 14 bases between. The same data also went into a second study, on T cells expressing NK-cell markers. That investigation notes: Synthesis of TCR beta cDNA relied on 5'RACE template switching carrying UMIs. Sequencing covered eight donors, seven HCMV-seropositive and one seronegative. Of CD8+ T cells, about 1.0-7.5% belonged to dominant NKG2C+ clonotypes in roughly 6 donors. Similarly, these clonotypes led the CD3+CD56-NKG2C+ fraction as well in a few donors.

The rearrangement joins TRBV12-3 or TRBV12-4 to TRBJ1-2, with no clear D. The clonotype originates from a man aged 50-59 years who received an inactivated influenza vaccine. This material consisted of CD4+ T cells sorted from PBMCs, taken 11 to 12 days after vaccination. The CDR3 protein is CASSHTLGRGYTF. Written as DNA, the CDR3 is TGTGCCAGCAGTCATACCTTGGGCCGTGGCTACACCTTC.